The clone carrying this TCR beta chain occurred once. In germline, CDR1 is KGHSH, CDR2 LQKENI. The CDR3 consists of 17 residues. The J segment lost 2 bases and the V segment lost 2 bases, leaving 11 bases of the junction unmatched. In the original workflow: Scientists estimated how many nucleated cells there were by amplifying reference gene primers. The repertoire was sequenced with immunoSEQ multiplex PCR; TCRdb's copy has only in-frame clones and lacks some. V and J calls and clone size are those listed in that table; D and trimming were worked out from the DNA. The top ten clones hold about 1.5% of a sample with some 70,000 clones, about 86% of them seen once. The data stem from a study of blood T cell repertoires in COVID-19. The wider study: The cDNA or gDNA used as material had been derived from T cells, B-cell-depleted T cells, or PBMCs.

The sequenced sample was peripheral blood. The chain is built from TRBV18 and TRBJ1-2; 7 bases align to TRBD1. The receptor was isolated from a woman aged 60-75 years with acute or convalescent COVID-19. CDR3 nucleotide sequence: TGTGCCAGCTCACCATGGGACAGACGGAGTTTCAACTATGGCTACACCTTC. It yields the protein CASSPWDRRSFNYGYTF.